The 19 T cell receptor beta chains given below trace back to one sample, sequenced in a study of CD8 T cells in ankylosing spondylitis. In TCRdb, the 5' RACE reads were re-called with MiXCR into one record per CDR3 protein. The data contain 150,000 to 200,000 distinct CDR3 sequences, 15% to 20% of them singletons. Sequenced: blood, either unsorted or a sorted T cell fraction (not recorded which). The receptors stem from a male donor with ankylosing spondylitis or in good health (not recorded which).

The table lists this clonotype with many counts. The chain recombines TRBV5-1 with TRBJ2-1; 11 bases align to TRBD2. Trimming at V came to 7 bases and at J to 6 bases, leaving 6 bases not matched to a gene. The CDR3 totals 14 residues. Germline values: CDR1 SGHRS, CDR2 YFSETQ. For the CDR3, the DNA is TGCGCCAGCCAACTAGCGGGAGTTATCAATGAGCAGTTCTTC. This gives the protein CASQLAGVINEQFF.

This clonotype came up many times. The chain joins TRBV11-1 to TRBJ2-5, with D maybe TRBD2 (5 bases). Germline CDR1 SGHAT, CDR2 FQDESV (reference sequence). This CDR3 comprises 14 residues. Trimming removed 2 bases from V and 5 bases from J, with 12 bases in between. The CDR3 here is CASSLTLAGETQYF. The CDR3 DNA sequence: TGTGCCAGCAGCTTAACGCTAGCCGGGGAGACCCAGTACTTC. Drawing the rest from reference TRBV11-1 and TRBJ2-5, the complete variable domain is EAEVAQSPRYKITEKSQAVAFWCDPISGHATLYWYRQILGQGPELLVQFQDESVVDDSQLPKDRFSAERLKGVDSTLKIQPAELGDSAMYLCASSLTLAGETQYFGPGTRLLVL.

Only a few counts were recorded for this clonotype. The CDR3 here is CASSYEASGRGEQFF. Written as DNA, the CDR3 is TGTGCCAGCAGTTACGAAGCTAGCGGGAGGGGTGAGCAGTTCTTC. The gene calls are TRBV6-5 and TRBJ2-1; 12 bases are shared with TRBD2. The CDR3 has 15 amino acids. Germline CDR1 is MNHEY and CDR2 is SVGAGI. V was pared by 2 bases and J by 9 bases, with 5 bases of the junction left unmatched.

This clonotype was seen at least ten times. This chain connects TRBV6-5 to TRBJ2-2; 10 bases agree with TRBD1. CDR1 and CDR2 from the germline V gene are MNHEY and SVGAGI. V lost 2 bases and J lost 1; bases outside the gene matches: 4. The CDR3 contains 17 residues. The DNA for the CDR3 is TGTGCCAGCAGTTACGAAGGACAGGGGGAGAACACCGGGGAGCTGTTTTTT. Its translation: CASSYEGQGENTGELFF.

The sample holds a few counts of this clonotype. This chain connects TRBV29-1 to TRBJ2-7; 8 nucleotides line up with TRBD1. Germline V gene lookup returns CDR1 SQVTM and CDR2 ANQGSEA. Losses at the gene ends were 6 bases for V and 0 bases for J; bases not matched to a gene: 10. The CDR3 runs 15 residues. CDR3 protein: CSVGRTGPSSYEQYF. CDR3 sequence (DNA): TGCAGCGTGGGGCGGACAGGGCCGAGCTCCTACGAGCAGTACTTC.

This chain links TRBV28 with TRBJ1-5; the D gene is possibly TRBD1 (5 bases). V dropped 3 bases and J dropped 1 base, with 22 bases sitting between them. CDR1 and CDR2 (germline): MDHEN, SYDVKM. The length of the CDR3 is 19 residues. The CDR3 spells CASSFIPGAGISSNQPQHF. The CDR3 DNA follows: TGTGCCAGCAGTTTCATACCTGGGGCAGGAATATCGAGCAATCAGCCCCAGCATTTT.

The rearrangement links TRBV30 to TRBJ1-5; D is undetermined. The CDR3 contains 15 residues. V was cut by 3 bases and J by 2 bases, with 14 bases left in between. Germline V gives CDR1 GTSNPN, CDR2 SVGIG (reference sequence). The CDR3 nucleotides read TGTGCCTGGAGCCCCGGCCTTGGGGGCAATCAGCCCCAGCATTTT. Protein: CAWSPGLGGNQPQHF.

This clonotype was counted a few times. This chain links TRBV20-1 with TRBJ2-6, with 7 positions matching TRBD1. The CDR3 has 17 amino acids. Germline V lookup: CDR1 DFQATT, CDR2 SNEGSKA (reference sequence). The J segment lost 0 bases and the V segment lost 1 base, leaving 6 bases of the junction unmatched. CDR3 loop: CSARGGQFFSGANVLTF. The CDR3 DNA is TGCAGTGCTAGAGGGGGACAGTTCTTCTCTGGGGCCAACGTCCTGACTTTC.

To note about this clonotype: A junction end diverges from the germline sequence, so it may reflect a read error. This rearrangement joins TRBV5-4 to TRBJ2-3, with TRBD2 identical over 8 bases. The germline V gene encodes CDR1 SGHNT and CDR2 YYREEE (reference sequence). This CDR3 has 15 amino acids. The CDR3, as DNA: TGTGCCAGCAGCTCAGCGGGAGCGGTCACAGATACGCACTATTTT. Its protein product is CASSSAGAVTDTHYF.

This clonotype was observed at least ten times. The J gene is TRBJ2-3, the V gene TRBV5-1, with 8 nucleotides matching TRBD2. CDR1 and CDR2 from the germline V gene are SGHRS and YFSETQ. Losses at the gene ends were 4 bases for V and 2 bases for J; bases not matched to a gene: 9. The CDR3 covers 16 residues. For the CDR3, the DNA is TGCGCCAGCAGCAGCGGGAGCGTTTTAAACACAGATACGCAGTATTTT. It specifies CASSSGSVLNTDTQYF. The entire variable domain, with the rest obtained from reference TRBV5-1 and TRBJ2-3, is as follows: KAGVTQTPRYLIKTRGQQVTLSCSPISGHRSVSWYQQTPGQGLQFLFEYFSETQRNKGNFPGRFSGRQFSNSRSEMNVSTLELGDSALYLCASSSGSVLNTDTQYFGPGTRLTVL.

This clonotype was recorded a few times. The gene calls are TRBV15 and TRBJ1-5; D is ambiguous. The CDR3 runs 13 residues. From germline, CDR1 is LNHNV and CDR2 YYDKDF (reference sequence). Deletions cut 0 bases from V and 5 bases from J, with 5 bases between. The CDR3 region has the DNA TGTGCCACCAGCAGAGATGGGGATCAGCCCCAGCATTTT. This translates into CATSRDGDQPQHF.

This clonotype was seen only a few times. The rearrangement links TRBV7-9 to TRBJ2-2; no definite D call. The CDR3 has 13 residues. Trimming pared 6 bases from V and 5 bases from J, leaving 10 bases between. Germline V gene sequence: CDR1 SEHNR, CDR2 FQNEAQ (reference sequence). In DNA, the CDR3 is TGTGCCAGCAGGCCTACTCCTACCGGGGAGCTGTTTTTT. As protein: CASRPTPTGELFF.

In the case of this clonotype: At one end the junction does not follow the germline gene, possibly because of a read error. This chain links TRBV2 with TRBJ2-7, with 9 bases that match TRBD2. The germline V gene has CDR1 SNHLY and CDR2 FYNNEI. The length of the CDR3 is 17 residues. DNA of the CDR3: TGTGCCAGCAGTGAAGCCGTCTCTCCGGGACTAGCTACCGACGCGGACTTC. Residues: CASSEAVSPGLATDADF.

The sample holds many counts of this clonotype. The rearrangement joins TRBV2 to TRBJ2-2; D unclear. CDR1 SNHLY and CDR2 FYNNEI come from the germline V gene. The CDR3 covers 14 residues. Trimming left V 4 bases short and J 2 bases short, with 8 bases between. CDR3 protein: CASSVLTNTGELFF. The DNA of the CDR3 is TGTGCCAGCAGTGTACTTACCAACACCGGGGAGCTGTTTTTT.

The chain combines TRBV6-5 with TRBJ1-4; 8 bases fit TRBD1. From germline, CDR1 is MNHEY and CDR2 SVGAGI. Germline trimming cut 2 bases from V and 7 bases from J; bases unmatched to any gene: 3. This CDR3 is built from 14 residues. In DNA, the CDR3 is TGTGCCAGCAGTTACAAGCAGGGGGCTGAAAAACTGTTTTTT. It is translated as CASSYKQGAEKLFF.

This clonotype was detected ten times or more. The genes are TRBV10-3 and TRBJ1-2; 7 nucleotides agree with TRBD1. The trim removed 5 bases at V and 0 bases at J, leaving 9 bases unmatched. Germline loops: CDR1 ENHRY, CDR2 SYGVKD. The CDR3 extends over 16 amino acids. The CDR3, as DNA: TGTGCCATCAGTCCCAGGGGGACTCCAGCTAACTATGGCTACACCTTC. Translation gives CAISPRGTPANYGYTF.

The chain combines TRBV10-3 with TRBJ1-3; maybe TRBD1 (6 bases). There are 19 residues in the CDR3. V lost 6 bases to trimming and J lost 1 base, with 25 bases between them. Germline CDR1 reads ENHRY; CDR2 reads SYGVKD. In DNA, the CDR3 is TGTGCCATCAGCGTTCCACCGGGACAACGTGGCGGGTCTGGAAACACCATATATTTT. Translated, it gives CAISVPPGQRGGSGNTIYF.

This chain joins TRBV7-9 and TRBJ1-1; D possibly corresponds to TRBD1 (5 bases). In germline, CDR1 is SEHNR, CDR2 FQNEAQ (reference sequence). This CDR3 comprises 14 residues. Between the trimmed V and J ends, which lost 5 bases and 1 base, there was a span of 11 bases. The chain's CDR3 is CASSPPDKNTEAFF. The CDR3 DNA reads as TGTGCCAGCAGCCCCCCGGACAAGAACACTGAAGCTTTCTTT.

The gene calls are TRBV9 and TRBJ2-5; 10 bases map to TRBD1. The CDR3 totals 16 residues. Germline CDR1 and CDR2: SGDLS and YYNGEE. V shed 1 base and J 6 bases; nucleotides not matched to a gene: 9. The CDR3 nucleotides are TGTGCCAGCAGCGTATCTGTGACAGGGGGCGAAAAGACCCAGTACTTC. Translated, it gives CASSVSVTGGEKTQYF.